The 6 T cell receptor beta chains presented below share a single source sample, sequenced in a study of control samples from healthy donors and cancer patients. Clones were read by immunoSEQ multiplex PCR, and TCRdb kept only the in-frame ones, dropping some. The table records roughly 150,000 clones, over 90% of them present only once. Sequenced sample: blood. All receptors come from a man aged 50-60 years in good health.

For the CDR3, the DNA is TGTGCCAGCAGGGACCGGACAGGGAGGCTGGCCACTGAAGCTTTCTTT. Amino acids: CASRDRTGRLATEAFF. This sequence joins TRBV6-6 and TRBJ1-1, with 8 positions matching TRBD1. CDR1 and CDR2 from the germline V gene are MNHNY and SVGAGI (reference sequence). After removal of 6 bases from V and 4 bases from J, the junction contained 13 bases not matched to a gene. The CDR3 is 16 amino acids.

A remark on this clone: At one end, the junction sequence differs from germline, possibly due to a read error. The V and J genes are TRBV7-3 and TRBJ2-3, with 10 bases matching TRBD2. The CDR3 contains 12 residues. The germline V gene has CDR1 SGHTA and CDR2 FQGTGA. The CDR3 region has the DNA TGTGCCAGCAGCGCTAGCGGGAGCCCCTCAGATTTT. As protein: CASSASGSPSDF.

The chain couples TRBV28 to TRBJ2-3; no reliable D call. The CDR3 length is 13 residues. V was trimmed by 5 bases and J by 0 bases, leaving 6 bases between them. The germline CDR1 and CDR2 sequences are MDHEN and SYDVKM. This CDR3 is CASSILSTDTQYF. The CDR3 DNA reads as TGTGCCAGCAGTATACTAAGCACAGATACGCAGTATTTT.

This sequence joins TRBV6-2 or TRBV6-3 and TRBJ2-7, with 7 nucleotides matching TRBD2. CDR1 is MNHEY, CDR2 SVGEGT, per germline. The CDR3 consists of 15 residues. V lost 2 bases and J lost 3; bases outside the gene matches: 7. The CDR3 region has the DNA TGTGCCAGCAGTTACGAAGGCGGGAGTAGCTACGAGCAGTACTTC. Its protein product is CASSYEGGSSYEQYF.

V gene TRBV11-3 combines with J gene TRBJ1-5, with D unclear. Trimming took off 1 base at V and 6 bases at J, with 13 bases between the two ends. CDR1 and CDR2 (germline): SGHNT, YENEEA. The CDR3 spans 15 residues. CDR3 DNA sequence: TGTGCCAGCAGCTTAGTCGAGGGCCCGGGTCAGCCCCAGCATTTT. Amino acid sequence: CASSLVEGPGQPQHF.

DNA of the CDR3: TGTGCCAGCAGCCCTCGGGGCGTAGCTGAAGCTTTCTTT. Translated, it gives CASSPRGVAEAFF. The chain is built from TRBV3-1 (or the pseudogene TRBV3-2) and TRBJ1-1, with a weak D call TRBD1 (5 bases). Germline V lookup: CDR1 LGHDT, CDR2 YNNKEL (reference sequence). V shed 4 bases and J shed 6 bases, with 12 bases lying between them. This CDR3 has 13 residues.